This TCR beta chain was sequenced for a study of metastatic and nonmetastatic thyroid tumors. Study context: Repertoires were compared across blood and tumor or nodule tissue from malignant and benign thyroid patients.

Thyroid surgery had not been preceded by any treatment in any patient. Findings and limits, study-wide: For both blood and tumor, malignant thyroid tumors reportedly showed significantly higher TCR beta diversity than benign nodules did.

This clone was recorded many times. What it binds is unknown. Per the authors' pipeline: The distant-metastasis classifier for papillary thyroid cancer was built from CDR3 differences across clinicopathological groups. Using MiXCR, TCRdb re-called clones from the PCR reads. The V and J calls follow TCRdb's processing rather than the paper's. The sample comprises just under 60,000 clones, around 15% of which are singletons, and almost 9.5% rests with the top ten. This sequence originates from a male donor with papillary thyroid cancer or a benign thyroid nodule (not recorded which). Some clones in this sample may be carry-over from other donors' samples. Sequencing was done on a sample of blood.

The CDR3 sequence is CASSQESGGAISEQFF. The CDR3 DNA follows: TGTGCCAGCAGCCAAGAAAGCGGGGGGGCCATCAGTGAGCAGTTCTTC. The chain couples TRBV4-2 to TRBJ2-1; 10 bases fit TRBD2. Germline CDR1 LGHNA, CDR2 YNFKEQ. V gave up 0 bases and J gave up 9 bases; unmatched junction bases: 8. CDR3 length equals 16 residues.